This T cell receptor (beta chain) was captured in a study of shared clonotypes between healthy human individuals. Terminally differentiated effector memory CD45RA+ cells were excluded by CCR7 positive selection of CD45RO-negative cells. In this sample, this clone turned up once. Its antigen is not identified. V was clipped by 4 bases and J by 9 bases, with 22 bases between them. The CDR3 runs to 16 residues. Per the germline V gene, CDR1 is MNHNY and CDR2 is SVGAGI (reference sequence). General study findings and limits: The sole specimen, blood, was sampled, and tissue repertoires likely differ. Clonotypes that were shared across a few donors made up around 5% of naive CD4 clonotypes.

Over several immunoSEQ plates, each subset's genomic DNA was distributed in even portions. Data came from immunoSEQ multiplex PCR; TCRdb stores just in-frame clones and leaves some out. The sample includes fewer than 1 million clones, approximately 96% seen only once; the top ten take roughly 0.23%. The receptor was isolated from a man younger than 45 in good health. V and J are TRBV6-6 and TRBJ2-1; D gene uncertain. Sequenced material: naive CD8+ T cells sorted from blood. The CDR3 DNA reads TGTGCCAGCAGTTCCACTCCGGGTCCCTTCCAAGGTGAGCAGTTCTTC. As protein: CASSSTPGPFQGEQFF.